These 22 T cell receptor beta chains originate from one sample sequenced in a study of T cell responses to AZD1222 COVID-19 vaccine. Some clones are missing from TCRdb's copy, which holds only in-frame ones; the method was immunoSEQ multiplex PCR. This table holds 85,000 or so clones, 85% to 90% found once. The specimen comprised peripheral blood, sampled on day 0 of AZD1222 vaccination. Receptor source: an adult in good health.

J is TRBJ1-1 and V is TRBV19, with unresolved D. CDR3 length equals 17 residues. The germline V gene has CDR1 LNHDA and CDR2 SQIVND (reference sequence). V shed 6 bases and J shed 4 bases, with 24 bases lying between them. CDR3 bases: TGTGCCAGTAGAATATCCCACCGGACCCGGTCTGGCACTGAAGCTTTCTTT. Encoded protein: CASRISHRTRSGTEAFF.

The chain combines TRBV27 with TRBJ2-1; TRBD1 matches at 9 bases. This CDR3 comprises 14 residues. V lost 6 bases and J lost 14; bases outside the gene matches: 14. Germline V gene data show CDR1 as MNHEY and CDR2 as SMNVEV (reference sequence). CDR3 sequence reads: CASRKLGQGIAKFF. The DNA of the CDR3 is TGTGCCAGCAGAAAACTGGGACAGGGTATCGCGAAGTTCTTC.

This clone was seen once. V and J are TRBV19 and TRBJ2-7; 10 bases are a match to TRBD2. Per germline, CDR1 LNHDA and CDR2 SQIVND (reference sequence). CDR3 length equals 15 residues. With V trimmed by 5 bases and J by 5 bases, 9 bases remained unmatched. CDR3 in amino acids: CASSPAGGGRHEQYF. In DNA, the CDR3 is TGTGCCAGTAGTCCAGCGGGGGGGGGCCGCCACGAGCAGTACTTC.

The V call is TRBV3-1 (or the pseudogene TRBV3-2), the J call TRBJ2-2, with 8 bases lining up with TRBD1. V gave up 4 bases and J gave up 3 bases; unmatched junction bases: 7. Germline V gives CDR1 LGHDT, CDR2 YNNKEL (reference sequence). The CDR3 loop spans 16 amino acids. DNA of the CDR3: TGTGCCAGCAGCCCCACCGAGGACAGGGACACCGGGGAGCTGTTTTTT. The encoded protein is CASSPTEDRDTGELFF.

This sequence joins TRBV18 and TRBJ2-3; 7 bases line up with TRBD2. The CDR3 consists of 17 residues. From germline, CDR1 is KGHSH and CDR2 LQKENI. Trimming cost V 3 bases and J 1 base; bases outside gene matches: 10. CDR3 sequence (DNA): TGTGCCAGCTCACCGGTAAAGACTAGCTTTCGCACAGATACGCAGTATTTT. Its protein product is CASSPVKTSFRTDTQYF.

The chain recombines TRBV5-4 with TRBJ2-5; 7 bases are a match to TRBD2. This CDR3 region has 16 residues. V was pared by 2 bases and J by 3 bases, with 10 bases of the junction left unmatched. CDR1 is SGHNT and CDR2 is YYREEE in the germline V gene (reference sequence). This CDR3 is CASSLRTGGPKETQYF. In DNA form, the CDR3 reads TGTGCCAGCAGCTTACGAACGGGGGGTCCTAAAGAGACCCAGTACTTC.

In DNA form, the CDR3 reads TGTGCCAGCAGTGATACCAGGTTGGGTGGCAGGCGCAATCAGCCCCAGCATTTT. Translation: CASSDTRLGGRRNQPQHF. The chain employs TRBV6-1 and TRBJ1-5; D unclear. Trimming took off 3 bases at V and 2 bases at J, with 20 bases between the two ends. The germline CDR1 and CDR2 sequences are MNHNS and SASEGT. The CDR3 consists of 18 residues.

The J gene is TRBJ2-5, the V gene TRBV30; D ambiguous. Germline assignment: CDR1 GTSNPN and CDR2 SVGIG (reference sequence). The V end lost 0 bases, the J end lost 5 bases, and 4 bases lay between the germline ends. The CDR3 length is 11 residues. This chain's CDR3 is CAWSVRETQYF. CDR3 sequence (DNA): TGTGCCTGGAGTGTACGGGAGACCCAGTACTTC.

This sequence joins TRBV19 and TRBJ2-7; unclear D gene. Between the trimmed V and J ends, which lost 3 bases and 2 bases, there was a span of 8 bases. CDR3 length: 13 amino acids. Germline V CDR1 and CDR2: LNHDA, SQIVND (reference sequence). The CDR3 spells CASSMPETYEQYF. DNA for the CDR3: TGTGCCAGTAGTATGCCAGAAACCTACGAGCAGTACTTC.

CDR3 region: CASRSRGLGEQFF. The CDR3 bases are TGTGCCAGCAGATCTAGGGGGCTAGGCGAGCAGTTCTTC. The chain couples TRBV2 to TRBJ2-1; TRBD1 matches 7 bases. Looked up from germline, CDR1 is SNHLY and CDR2 is FYNNEI. The CDR3 has 13 residues. J lost 10 bases, V lost 6 bases, and 9 bases had no gene match.

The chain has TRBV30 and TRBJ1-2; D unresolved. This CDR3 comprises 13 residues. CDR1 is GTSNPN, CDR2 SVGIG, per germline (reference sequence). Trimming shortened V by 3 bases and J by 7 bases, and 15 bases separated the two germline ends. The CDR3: CAWSHVGAGGYTF. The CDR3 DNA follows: TGTGCCTGGAGCCACGTGGGCGCTGGTGGCTACACCTTC.

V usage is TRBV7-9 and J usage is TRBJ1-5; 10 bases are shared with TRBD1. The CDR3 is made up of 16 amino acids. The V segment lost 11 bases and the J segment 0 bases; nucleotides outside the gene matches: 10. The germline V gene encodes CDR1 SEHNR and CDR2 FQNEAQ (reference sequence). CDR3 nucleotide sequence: TGTGCCTGGGGGGACAGGGGCCTACCTAGCAATCAGCCCCAGCATTTT. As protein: CAWGDRGLPSNQPQHF.

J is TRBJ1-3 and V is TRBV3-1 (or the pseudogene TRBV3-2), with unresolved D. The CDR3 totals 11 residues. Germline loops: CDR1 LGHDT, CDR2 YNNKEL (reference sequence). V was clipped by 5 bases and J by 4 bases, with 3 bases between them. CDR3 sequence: CASSFGNTIYF. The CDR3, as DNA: TGTGCCAGCAGCTTCGGAAACACCATATATTTT.

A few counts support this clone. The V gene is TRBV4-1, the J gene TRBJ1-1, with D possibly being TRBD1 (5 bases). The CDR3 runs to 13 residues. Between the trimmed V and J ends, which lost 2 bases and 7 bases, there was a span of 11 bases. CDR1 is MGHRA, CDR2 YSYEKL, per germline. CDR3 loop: CASSQQIDSEAFF. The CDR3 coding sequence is TGCGCCAGCAGCCAACAAATCGACAGTGAAGCTTTCTTT.

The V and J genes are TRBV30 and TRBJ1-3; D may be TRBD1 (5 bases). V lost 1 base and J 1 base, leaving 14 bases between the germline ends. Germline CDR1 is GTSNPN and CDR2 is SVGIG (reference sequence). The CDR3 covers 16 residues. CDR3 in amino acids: CAWSAWGRTSGNTIYF. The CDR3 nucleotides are TGTGCCTGGAGTGCCTGGGGACGGACGTCTGGAAACACCATATATTTT.

As DNA, the CDR3 is TGTGCCAGCAGCGCGGGGACAGGCCCTCAGCCCCAGCATTTT. This translates into CASSAGTGPQPQHF. V and J are TRBV9 and TRBJ1-5; 8 nucleotides align to TRBD1. Germline assignment: CDR1 SGDLS and CDR2 YYNGEE. The CDR3 sequence is 14 residues long. J was trimmed by 6 bases and V by 3 bases; bases with no gene match: 5.

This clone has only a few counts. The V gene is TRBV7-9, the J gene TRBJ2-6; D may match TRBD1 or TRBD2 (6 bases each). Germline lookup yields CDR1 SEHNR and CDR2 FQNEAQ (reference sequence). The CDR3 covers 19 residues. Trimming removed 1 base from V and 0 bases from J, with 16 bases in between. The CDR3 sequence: CASSLGLGGPSSGANVLTF. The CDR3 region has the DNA TGTGCCAGCAGCTTAGGGTTGGGGGGCCCCTCCTCTGGGGCCAACGTCCTGACTTTC.

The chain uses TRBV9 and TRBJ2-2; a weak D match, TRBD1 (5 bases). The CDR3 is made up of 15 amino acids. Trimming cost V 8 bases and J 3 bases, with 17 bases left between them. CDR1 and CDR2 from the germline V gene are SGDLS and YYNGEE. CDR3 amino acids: CASKKTQGYTGELFF. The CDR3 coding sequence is TGTGCCAGTAAAAAGACTCAGGGCTACACCGGGGAGCTGTTTTTT.

CDR3 sequence reads: CATSDWAGYGYTF. Written as DNA, the CDR3 is TGTGCCACCAGTGATTGGGCAGGGTATGGCTACACCTTC. The gene calls are TRBV24-1 and TRBJ1-2; weak D call: TRBD1 (5 bases). V was trimmed by 2 bases and J by 5 bases, leaving 8 bases between them. CDR3 size: 13 residues. Germline lookup yields CDR1 KGHDR and CDR2 SFDVKD.

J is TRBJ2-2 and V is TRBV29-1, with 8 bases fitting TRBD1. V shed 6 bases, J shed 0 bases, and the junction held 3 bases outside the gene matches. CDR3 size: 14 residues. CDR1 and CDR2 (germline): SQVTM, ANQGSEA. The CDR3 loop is CSVSGGANTGELFF. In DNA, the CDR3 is TGCAGCGTGTCAGGGGGCGCGAACACCGGGGAGCTGTTTTTT.

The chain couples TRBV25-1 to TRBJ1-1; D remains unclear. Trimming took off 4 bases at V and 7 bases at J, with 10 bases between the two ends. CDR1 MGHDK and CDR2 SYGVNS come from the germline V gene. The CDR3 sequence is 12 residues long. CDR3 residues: CASSAAGLEAFF. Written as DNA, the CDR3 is TGTGCCAGCAGTGCGGCGGGCCTTGAAGCTTTCTTT.

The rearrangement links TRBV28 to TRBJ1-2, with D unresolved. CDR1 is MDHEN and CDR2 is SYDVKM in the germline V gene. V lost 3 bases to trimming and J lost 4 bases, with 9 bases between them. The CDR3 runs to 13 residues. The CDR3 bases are TGTGCCAGCAGTTTTGATAGGGTCTATGGCTACACCTTC. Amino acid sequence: CASSFDRVYGYTF.